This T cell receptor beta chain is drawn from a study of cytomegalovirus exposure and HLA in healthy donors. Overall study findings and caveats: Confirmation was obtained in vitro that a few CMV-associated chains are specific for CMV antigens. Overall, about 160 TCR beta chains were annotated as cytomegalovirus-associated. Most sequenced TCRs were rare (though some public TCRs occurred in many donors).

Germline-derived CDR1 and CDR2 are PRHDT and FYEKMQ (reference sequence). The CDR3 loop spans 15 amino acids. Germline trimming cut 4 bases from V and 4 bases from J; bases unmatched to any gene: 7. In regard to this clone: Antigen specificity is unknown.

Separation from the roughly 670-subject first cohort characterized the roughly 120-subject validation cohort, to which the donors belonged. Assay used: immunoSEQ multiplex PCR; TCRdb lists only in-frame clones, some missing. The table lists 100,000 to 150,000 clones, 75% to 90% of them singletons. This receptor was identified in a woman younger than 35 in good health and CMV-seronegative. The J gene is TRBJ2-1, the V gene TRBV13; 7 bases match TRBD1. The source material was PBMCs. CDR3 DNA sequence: TGTGCCAGCAGCTCACCGGGACAGCCTTACAATGAGCAGTTCTTC. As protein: CASSSPGQPYNEQFF. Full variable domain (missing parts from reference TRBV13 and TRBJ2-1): AAGVIQSPRHLIKEKRETATLKCYPIPRHDTVYWYQQGPGQDPQFLISFYEKMQSDKGSIPDRFSAQQFSDYHSELNMSSLELGDSALYFCASSSPGQPYNEQFFGPGTRLTVL.